The sample holds one count of the clone carrying this T cell receptor (beta chain). Sequencing used immunoSEQ multiplex PCR; TCRdb keeps in-frame clones, though not all of them. The table has more than 300,000 clones, just under 95% seen once; the top ten hold approximately 0.02%. The data are from a study of shared T cell receptors in the human thymus. Sequenced sample: thymocytes. The TCR comes from a human donor.

In DNA form, the CDR3 reads TGTGCCAGCAGCTTATCAGGAGGGGAGACCCAGTACTTC. Its translation is CASSLSGGETQYF. V usage is TRBV11-2 and J usage is TRBJ2-5; perhaps TRBD2 as D (6 bases). The CDR3 runs to 13 residues. Trimming took off 2 bases at V and 5 bases at J, with 9 bases between the two ends. Germline-derived CDR1 and CDR2 are SGHAT and FQNNGV.